The 23 T cell receptor beta chains listed next were all sequenced from one sample in a study of blood T cell repertoires in COVID-19. Libraries were prepared by immunoSEQ multiplex PCR; TCRdb keeps only in-frame clonotypes and omits some of them. The sample lists some 340,000 clones; roughly 85% were seen once. The specimen was peripheral blood. These receptors all come from a woman aged 18-30 years with acute or convalescent COVID-19.

CDR3: CASTTALNTEAFF. CDR3 sequence (DNA): TGTGCCAGCACGACAGCCTTGAACACTGAAGCTTTCTTT. The rearrangement links TRBV6-5 to TRBJ1-1; possibly TRBD1 for D (5 bases). The CDR3 has 13 residues. The germline CDR1 and CDR2 sequences are MNHEY and SVGAGI. V lost 7 bases and J lost 0, with 9 bases in between.

This clone was found a few times. V gene TRBV28 combines with J gene TRBJ2-4; TRBD1 matches 7 bases. Germline CDR1 is MDHEN and CDR2 is SYDVKM. The CDR3 covers 13 residues. V was clipped by 6 bases and J by 5 bases; unmatched bases: 4. As DNA, the CDR3 is TGTGCCAGCAGGCGACAGGGAGAAAACATTCAGTACTTC. It is translated as CASRRQGENIQYF. Based on the CDR3 plus reference TRBV28 and TRBJ2-4, the full variable domain is DVKVTQSSRYLVKRTGEKVFLECVQDMDHENMFWYRQDPGLGLRLIYFSYDVKMKEKGDIPEGYSVSREKKERFSLILESASTNQTSMYLCASRRQGENIQYFGAGTRLSVL.

The rearrangement uses TRBV19 and TRBJ2-2; no firm D call. The germline V gene encodes CDR1 LNHDA and CDR2 SQIVND (reference sequence). The V end lost 0 bases, the J end lost 8 bases, and 13 bases lay between the germline ends. CDR3 length: 15 residues. CDR3 sequence: CASSIDPAPSGELFF. CDR3 DNA sequence: TGTGCCAGTAGTATAGACCCCGCGCCCTCGGGGGAGCTGTTTTTT.

The gene calls are TRBV3-1 (or the pseudogene TRBV3-2) and TRBJ2-3, with D unclear. The germline CDR1 and CDR2 sequences are LGHDT and YNNKEL (reference sequence). The V end was cut by 3 bases, the J end by 6 bases, with 13 bases between. This CDR3 comprises 14 residues. The CDR3 nucleotides read TGTGCCAGCAGCCAGCGTAGCATGTTCGATACGCAGTATTTT. It encodes CASSQRSMFDTQYF.

V and J are TRBV6-5 and TRBJ2-7; TRBD1 aligns across 12 bases. The germline CDR1 and CDR2 sequences are MNHEY and SVGAGI. The CDR3 totals 14 residues. V trimming: 5 bases; J trimming: 3 bases; junction bases outside the gene matches: 2. CDR3 DNA: TGTGCCAGCAGTCGGGACAGGGGGCACTACGAGCAGTACTTC. This codes for CASSRDRGHYEQYF.

J is TRBJ2-7 and V is TRBV10-3; 12 bases align to TRBD2. Unmatched junction bases numbered 9, after V lost 10 bases and J lost 5 bases. The CDR3 runs 14 residues. Germline V gene data show CDR1 as ENHRY and CDR2 as SYGVKD. The CDR3 spells CATKPSGGAHEQYF. CDR3 bases: TGTGCCACAAAACCTAGCGGGGGGGCCCACGAGCAGTACTTC.

J is TRBJ2-7 and V is TRBV18, with 9 bases aligning to TRBD1. Losses at the gene ends were 6 bases for V and 2 bases for J; bases not matched to a gene: 8. CDR3 size: 15 residues. Germline lookup yields CDR1 KGHSH and CDR2 LQKENI. The CDR3 is CASSWTGAPPYEQYF. DNA of the CDR3: TGTGCCAGCTCGTGGACAGGGGCTCCCCCCTACGAGCAGTACTTC.

This rearrangement joins TRBV7-3 to TRBJ1-3; TRBD1 agrees at 7 bases. CDR1 SGHTA and CDR2 FQGTGA come from the germline V gene. V was pared by 2 bases and J by 4 bases, with 5 bases of the junction left unmatched. The CDR3 loop spans 15 amino acids. The CDR3 sequence: CASSLEAGGGNTIYF. The CDR3, as DNA: TGTGCCAGCAGCTTAGAGGCAGGGGGAGGAAACACCATATATTTT.

The CDR3 here is CASSYRDSFEEQYF. CDR3 in DNA: TGTGCCAGCAGTTACCGGGACAGCTTTGAAGAGCAGTACTTC. The chain links TRBV28 to TRBJ2-7; 7 nucleotides agree with TRBD1. V was clipped by 4 bases and J by 7 bases; unmatched bases: 10. The CDR3 contains 14 residues. Germline V gene lookup returns CDR1 MDHEN and CDR2 SYDVKM.

The V and J genes are TRBV18 and TRBJ2-1; 9 bases match TRBD1. Germline assignment: CDR1 KGHSH and CDR2 LQKENI. CDR3 length equals 15 residues. J gave up 12 bases and V 6 bases, and 15 bases lay outside the gene matches. The CDR3 sequence: CASSPLGQGIMGQFF. CDR3 bases: TGTGCCAGCTCTCCCTTAGGACAGGGGATAATGGGGCAGTTCTTC.

The J gene is TRBJ2-1, the V gene TRBV30, with TRBD1 matching over 9 bases. Germline-derived CDR1 and CDR2 are GTSNPN and SVGIG (reference sequence). This CDR3 has 14 amino acids. V lost 1 base to trimming and J lost 7 bases; unmatched junction nucleotides: 5. CDR3: CAWSGGTGLNEQFF. The CDR3 DNA follows: TGTGCCTGGAGTGGCGGGACAGGGCTAAATGAGCAGTTCTTC.

This clone was observed a handful of times. The rearrangement links TRBV12-3 or TRBV12-4 to TRBJ1-2; 9 bases match TRBD1. The V segment lost 4 bases and the J segment 6 bases; nucleotides outside the gene matches: 3. The length of the CDR3 is 13 residues. DNA of the CDR3: TGTGCCAGCAGTTGGACAGGGGAAGATGGCTACACCTTC. Residues: CASSWTGEDGYTF.

V is TRBV7-3 and J is TRBJ2-7; D might be TRBD1 (6 bases). Germline CDR1 SGHTA, CDR2 FQGTGA. CDR3 length: 14 amino acids. V was cut by 0 bases and J by 3 bases, with 9 bases left in between. The CDR3 here is CASSLTGQSYEQYF. The CDR3 coding sequence is TGTGCCAGCAGCTTAACCGGACAGAGCTACGAGCAGTACTTC.

This chain connects TRBV5-8 to TRBJ2-3, with 8 bases that match TRBD2. Germline V gives CDR1 SGHTS, CDR2 YDEGEE. The V and J ends lost 4 bases and 6 bases, in that order; junction bases with no gene match: 7. This CDR3 comprises 14 residues. The CDR3 is CASSRGGLWDTQYF. The CDR3 DNA reads TGTGCCAGCAGCCGGGGGGGCTTGTGGGATACGCAGTATTTT.

The V call is TRBV30, the J call TRBJ2-2; possible D gene TRBD2, 6 bases. The germline gives CDR1 GTSNPN, CDR2 SVGIG (reference sequence). The CDR3 is 15 amino acids. Trimming took off 1 base at V and 0 bases at J, with 9 bases between the two ends. The CDR3 reads CAWSAGVSNTGELFF. CDR3 bases: TGTGCCTGGAGTGCGGGGGTCTCGAACACCGGGGAGCTGTTTTTT. Drawing the rest from reference TRBV30 and TRBJ2-2, the complete variable domain is SQTIHQWPATLVQPVGSPLSLECTVEGTSNPNLYWYRQAAGRGLQLLFYSVGIGQISSEVPQNLSASRPQDRQFILSSKKLLLSDSGFYLCAWSAGVSNTGELFFGEGSRLTVL.

CDR3 DNA: TGCGCCAGCAGCGGCCGGGACAGCTCCTACGAGCAGTACTTC. It codes for CASSGRDSSYEQYF. The chain links TRBV5-1 to TRBJ2-7; TRBD1 matches at 7 bases. The CDR3 runs to 14 residues. Germline assignment: CDR1 SGHRS and CDR2 YFSETQ. J gave up 0 bases and V 4 bases, and 4 bases lay outside the gene matches.

V usage is TRBV6-5 and J usage is TRBJ2-3; D unresolved. CDR3 length equals 15 residues. The V gene lost 8 bases and the J gene lost 0 bases, with 15 bases spanning the gap. Germline loops: CDR1 MNHEY, CDR2 SVGAGI. The CDR3 reads CASQAEWVSTDTQYF. The CDR3 DNA reads as TGTGCCAGCCAGGCAGAGTGGGTCAGCACAGATACGCAGTATTTT.

This chain links TRBV5-1 with TRBJ1-3; D gene uncertain. The CDR3 extends over 15 amino acids. Trimming cost V 1 base and J 3 bases, with 11 bases left between them. The germline V gene encodes CDR1 SGHRS and CDR2 YFSETQ. The CDR3 region has the DNA TGCGCCAGCAGCTTGTCCGGAGAGGGTGGAAACACCATATATTTT. This gives the protein CASSLSGEGGNTIYF.

About this clone: A clone one base away is much larger, so this may be a read error. The chain combines TRBV7-8 with TRBJ2-7; D gene uncertain. The CDR3 sequence is 12 residues long. The germline V and J ends were trimmed by 5 bases and 1 base, with 6 bases remaining between them. The germline CDR1 and CDR2 sequences are SGHVS and FQNEAQ. CDR3 amino acids: CASSPGSYEQYF. For the CDR3, the DNA is TGTGCCAGCAGCCCGGGTTCCTACGAGCAGTACTTC.

The chain joins TRBV6-4 to TRBJ1-2, with 11 positions matching TRBD1. CDR1 is MRHNA, CDR2 SNTAGT, per germline. The ends lost 5 bases at V and 0 bases at J; junction bases unmatched: 5. CDR3 length: 16 residues. CDR3 coding DNA: TGTGCCAGCAGTTCCGGGACAGGGGGTACTAACTATGGCTACACCTTC. It encodes CASSSGTGGTNYGYTF.

Only one count was recorded for this clone. The chain couples TRBV28 to TRBJ2-1; 7 bases are a match to TRBD1. There are 14 residues in the CDR3. Trimming removed 8 bases from V and 5 bases from J; junction bases left unmatched: 9. Germline V lookup: CDR1 MDHEN, CDR2 SYDVKM. This CDR3 is CASLGQSFNNEQFF. CDR3 DNA sequence: TGTGCCAGCCTGGGACAGAGCTTTAACAATGAGCAGTTCTTC.

The chain recombines TRBV20-1 with TRBJ1-2; TRBD1 aligns across 7 bases. V shed 3 bases and J 6 bases; nucleotides not matched to a gene: 1. The CDR3 runs to 11 residues. Germline CDR1 DFQATT, CDR2 SNEGSKA (reference sequence). The CDR3 here is CSASDRDGYTF. CDR3 sequence (DNA): TGCAGTGCTAGCGACAGGGATGGCTACACCTTC.

The V gene is TRBV11-1, the J gene TRBJ2-3; D is unclear. CDR3 size: 13 residues. V was cut by 5 bases and J by 4 bases, with 10 bases left in between. CDR1 SGHAT and CDR2 FQDESV come from the germline V gene (reference sequence). The CDR3 loop reads CASSQSGPDTQYF. CDR3 nucleotide sequence: TGTGCCAGCAGCCAATCAGGCCCAGATACGCAGTATTTT. Full variable domain (remainder filled in from reference TRBV11-1 and TRBJ2-3): EAEVAQSPRYKITEKSQAVAFWCDPISGHATLYWYRQILGQGPELLVQFQDESVVDDSQLPKDRFSAERLKGVDSTLKIQPAELGDSAMYLCASSQSGPDTQYFGPGTRLTVL.